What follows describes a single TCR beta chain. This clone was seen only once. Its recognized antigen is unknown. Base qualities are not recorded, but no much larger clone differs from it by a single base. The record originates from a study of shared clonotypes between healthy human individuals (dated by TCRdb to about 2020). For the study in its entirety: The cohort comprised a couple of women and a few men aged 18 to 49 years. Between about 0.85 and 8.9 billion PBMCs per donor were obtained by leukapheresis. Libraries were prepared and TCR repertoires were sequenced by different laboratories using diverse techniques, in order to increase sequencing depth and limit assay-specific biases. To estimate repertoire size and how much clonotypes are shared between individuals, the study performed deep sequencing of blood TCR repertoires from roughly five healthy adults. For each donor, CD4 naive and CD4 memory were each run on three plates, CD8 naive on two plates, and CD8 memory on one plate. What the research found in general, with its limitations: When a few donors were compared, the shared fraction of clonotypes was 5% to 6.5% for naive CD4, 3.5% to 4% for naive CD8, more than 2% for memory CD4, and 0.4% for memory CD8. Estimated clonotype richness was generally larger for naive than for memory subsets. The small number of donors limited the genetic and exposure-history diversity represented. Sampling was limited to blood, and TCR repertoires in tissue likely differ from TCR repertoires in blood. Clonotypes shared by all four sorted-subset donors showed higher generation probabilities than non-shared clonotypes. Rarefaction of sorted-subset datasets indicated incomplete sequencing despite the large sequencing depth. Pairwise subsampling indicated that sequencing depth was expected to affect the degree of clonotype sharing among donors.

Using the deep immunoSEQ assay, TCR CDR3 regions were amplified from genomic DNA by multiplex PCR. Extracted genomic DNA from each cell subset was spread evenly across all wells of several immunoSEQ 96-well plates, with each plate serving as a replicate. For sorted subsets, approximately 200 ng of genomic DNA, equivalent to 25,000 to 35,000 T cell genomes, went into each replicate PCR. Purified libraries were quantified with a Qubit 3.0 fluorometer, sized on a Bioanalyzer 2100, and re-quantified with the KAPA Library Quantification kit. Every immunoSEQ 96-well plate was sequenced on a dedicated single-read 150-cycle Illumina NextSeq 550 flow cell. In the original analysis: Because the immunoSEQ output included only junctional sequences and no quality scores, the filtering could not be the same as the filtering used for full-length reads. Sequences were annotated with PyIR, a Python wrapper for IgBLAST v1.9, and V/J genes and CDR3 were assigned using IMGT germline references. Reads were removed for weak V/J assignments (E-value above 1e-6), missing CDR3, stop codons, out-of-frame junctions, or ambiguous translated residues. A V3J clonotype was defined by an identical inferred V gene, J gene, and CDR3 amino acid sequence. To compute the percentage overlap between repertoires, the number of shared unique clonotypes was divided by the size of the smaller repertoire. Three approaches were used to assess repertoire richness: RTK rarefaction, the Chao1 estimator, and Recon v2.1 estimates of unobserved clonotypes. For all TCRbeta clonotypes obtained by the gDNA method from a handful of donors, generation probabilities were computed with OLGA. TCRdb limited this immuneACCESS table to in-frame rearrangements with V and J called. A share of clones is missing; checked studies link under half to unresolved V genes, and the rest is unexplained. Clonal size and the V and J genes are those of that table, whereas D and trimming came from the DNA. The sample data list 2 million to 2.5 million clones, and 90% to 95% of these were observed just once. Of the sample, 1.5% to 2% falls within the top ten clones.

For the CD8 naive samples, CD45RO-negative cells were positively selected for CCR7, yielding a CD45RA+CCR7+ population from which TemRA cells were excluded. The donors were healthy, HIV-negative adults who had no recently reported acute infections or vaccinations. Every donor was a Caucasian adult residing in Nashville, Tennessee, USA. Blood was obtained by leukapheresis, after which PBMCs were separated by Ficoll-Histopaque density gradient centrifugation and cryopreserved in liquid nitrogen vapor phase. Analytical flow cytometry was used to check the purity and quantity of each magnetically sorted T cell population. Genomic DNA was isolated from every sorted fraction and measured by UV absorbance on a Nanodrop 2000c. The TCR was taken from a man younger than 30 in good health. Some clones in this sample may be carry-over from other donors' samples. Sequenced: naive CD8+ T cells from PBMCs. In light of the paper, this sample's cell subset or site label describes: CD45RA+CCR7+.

The sequenced DNA: TGTGCCAGCAGTTTCAGGACAGGGTACAGGGGCTACACCTTC. The resulting protein is CASSFRTGYRGYTF. The V and J segments used are TRBV27 and TRBJ1-2; 8 nucleotides in the junction match TRBD1. CDR1 and CDR2 (MNHEY, SMNVEV) derive from the germline V gene (reference sequence). V and J are trimmed by 3 bases and 8 bases, and the gene matches miss 8 bases of the junction. The CDR3 holds 14 amino acids from the cysteine to the phenylalanine. Only CDR3 DNA is held: 42 bases, read in frame from base 1.